This is a list of T cell receptor beta chains from one sample in a study of blood T cell repertoires in COVID-19. The data were produced by immunoSEQ multiplex PCR, yet TCRdb's version contains in-frame clones alone and is incomplete. The sample has about 250,000 clones; 80% to 85% are singletons. Sequenced: peripheral blood. Receptors were obtained from a man aged 50 to 60 with active or convalescent COVID-19. Both conserved end residues are part of each CDR3. Fields, in order: D gene, CDR3 length, J gene, V gene, clone size, CDR3 protein, CDR3 DNA. A D gene is named only where the DNA matches it firmly. Clone sizes are given selectively: once, few, many, or a class where the clone is expanded.

- 15 TRBJ2-1 TRBV29-1 - CSVEWVSSSYNEQFF TGCAGCGTTGAATGGGTATCTAGCTCCTACAATGAGCAGTTCTTC
TRBD2 16 TRBJ2-1 TRBV4-1 - CASSPGTSGAYNEQFF TGCGCCAGCAGCCCCGGGACTAGCGGGGCCTACAATGAGCAGTTCTTC
TRBD2 17 TRBJ2-6 TRBV19 - CASTPVAGGPGANVLTF TGTGCCAGTACCCCCGTAGCGGGGGGGCCTGGGGCCAACGTCCTGACTTTC
- 15 TRBJ2-7 TRBV7-8 - CASSQGVTSSYEQYF TGTGCCAGCAGCCAAGGTGTTACTAGCTCCTACGAGCAGTACTTC
- 15 TRBJ2-7 TRBV5-6 - CASSLVDREASEQYF TGTGCCAGCAGCTTGGTTGACAGGGAGGCGAGTGAGCAGTACTTC
- 14 TRBJ1-6 TRBV30 - CACRYGSYNSPLHF TGTGCCTGCCGCTACGGCTCCTATAATTCACCCCTCCACTTT
TRBD2 15 TRBJ2-7 TRBV2 - CASRKGLAGDYEQYF TGTGCCAGCAGGAAGGGACTAGCGGGGGACTACGAGCAGTACTTC
- 15 TRBJ1-6 TRBV6-2/TRBV6-3 - CASSYGAGEGSPLHF TGTGCCAGCAGTTACGGGGCAGGAGAAGGGTCACCCCTCCACTTT
- 15 TRBJ2-5 TRBV6-1 - CASSEGLGGLGTQYF TGTGCCAGCAGTGAAGGTCTAGGAGGGTTGGGGACCCAGTACTTC
TRBD2 16 TRBJ2-3 TRBV18 - CASSPLPSGSTDTQYF TGTGCCAGCTCACCACTCCCTAGCGGGAGCACAGATACGCAGTATTTT
- 16 TRBJ1-5 TRBV21-1 - CASSKQGAGGNQPQHF TGTGCCAGCAGCAAACAGGGGGCAGGAGGCAATCAGCCCCAGCATTTT
- 16 TRBJ2-3 TRBV7-9 - CASSLGRGGGTDTQYF TGTGCCAGCAGCTTAGGGCGAGGGGGGGGCACAGATACGCAGTATTTT
- 12 TRBJ1-4 TRBV3-1/TRBV3-2 few CASTRRNEKLFF TGTGCCAGCACCAGGCGAAATGAAAAACTGTTTTTT
- 12 TRBJ1-2 TRBV10-2 - CASSKGQAGYTF TGCGCCAGCAGTAAGGGACAAGCGGGCTACACCTTC
TRBD1 15 TRBJ1-2 TRBV28 - CASSLLGQGDYGYTF TGTGCCAGCAGTTTGCTGGGACAGGGGGACTATGGCTACACCTTC
TRBD1 15 TRBJ2-1 TRBV6-5 - CASSNPGQGVYEQFF TGTGCCAGCAGTAATCCGGGACAGGGAGTCTATGAGCAGTTCTTC
- 16 TRBJ1-6 TRBV7-8 many CASSPAWTIQDSPLHF TGTGCCAGCAGCCCAGCATGGACAATCCAGGATTCACCCCTCCACTTT
- 15 TRBJ2-1 TRBV7-8 few CASSTSSGFYNEQFF TGTGCCAGCAGCACCAGTAGCGGCTTTTACAATGAGCAGTTCTTC
TRBD1 14 TRBJ2-7 TRBV7-9 once CASSPDRGPREQYF TGTGCCAGCAGTCCGGACAGGGGGCCTCGGGAGCAGTACTTC
- 15 TRBJ1-5 TRBV2 once CASSESGSGNQPQHF TGTGCCAGCAGTGAATCGGGAAGCGGCAATCAGCCCCAGCATTTT
TRBD1 13 TRBJ2-1 TRBV7-9 many CASSSGQFHEQFF TGTGCCAGCAGCTCGGGACAGTTTCATGAGCAGTTCTTC
- 16 TRBJ1-1 TRBV14 - CASSQEFTALKWEAFF TGTGCCAGCAGCCAAGAATTTACAGCTCTAAAGTGGGAAGCTTTCTTT
TRBD1 16 TRBJ1-4 TRBV7-2 - CASSLERTGRNEKLFF TGTGCCAGCAGCTTAGAACGGACAGGGCGGAATGAAAAACTGTTTTTT
TRBD1 15 TRBJ1-3 TRBV11-2 - CASSPRQGGGNTIYF TGTGCCAGCAGCCCAAGACAGGGAGGCGGAAACACCATATATTTT
TRBD2 17 TRBJ2-4 TRBV9 - CASSVAQDMAGGGIQYF TGTGCCAGCAGCGTAGCCCAAGATATGGCGGGGGGAGGCATTCAGTACTTC
- 13 TRBJ2-6 TRBV2 once CASQGTGANVLTF TGTGCCAGCCAGGGGACTGGGGCCAACGTCCTGACTTTC
TRBD2 13 TRBJ2-7 TRBV27 - CASSSWTSDEQYF TGTGCCAGCAGTTCCTGGACTAGCGACGAGCAGTACTTC
- 16 TRBJ2-4 TRBV15 once CATSRVGRGSFNIQYF TGTGCCACCAGCAGAGTAGGACGGGGAAGTTTTAACATTCAGTACTTC
- 15 TRBJ2-1 TRBV5-1 - CASSFSGDGGNEQFF TGCGCCAGCAGCTTCTCAGGGGATGGTGGCAATGAGCAGTTCTTC
TRBD1 15 TRBJ1-2 TRBV18 once CASSSGQGKSDGYTF TGTGCCAGCTCATCGGGACAGGGTAAATCCGATGGCTACACCTTC
- 15 TRBJ2-2 TRBV30 - CAWGLRVGNTGELFF TGTGCCTGGGGACTACGGGTAGGGAACACCGGGGAGCTGTTTTTT
TRBD1 15 TRBJ2-2 TRBV11-2 - CASSPDRGLIGELFF TGTGCCAGCAGCCCGGACAGGGGGCTTATCGGGGAGCTGTTTTTT
TRBD2 12 TRBJ2-1 TRBV4-2 - CASRTSWHEQFF TGTGCCAGCAGGACTAGCTGGCATGAGCAGTTCTTC
- 16 TRBJ2-3 TRBV28 - CASSLSTGGATDTQYF TGTGCCAGCAGTTTATCGACGGGGGGCGCGACAGATACGCAGTATTTT
- 15 TRBJ1-1 TRBV4-1 - CASSQGLQSSAEAFF TGCGCCAGCAGCCAAGGATTACAGTCCTCGGCTGAAGCTTTCTTT
- 14 TRBJ1-6 TRBV5-1 - CASSTRGEHSPLHF TGCGCCAGCAGCACCAGGGGCGAGCATTCACCCCTCCACTTT
- 16 TRBJ2-5 TRBV3-1/TRBV3-2 - CASSGDLSGPQETQYF TGTGCCAGCAGCGGAGACCTAAGCGGGCCCCAAGAGACCCAGTACTTC
TRBD1 15 TRBJ1-6 TRBV9 - CASSARQGEGSPLHF TGTGCCAGCAGCGCCCGACAGGGTGAAGGCTCACCCCTCCACTTT
- 14 TRBJ1-2 TRBV3-1/TRBV3-2 few CASSQASGGSGYTF TGTGCCAGCAGCCAAGCTTCCGGGGGAAGTGGCTACACCTTC
- 14 TRBJ1-6 TRBV21-1 once CASKGVAKNSPLHF TGTGCCAGCAAAGGGGTCGCGAAGAATTCACCCCTCCACTTT